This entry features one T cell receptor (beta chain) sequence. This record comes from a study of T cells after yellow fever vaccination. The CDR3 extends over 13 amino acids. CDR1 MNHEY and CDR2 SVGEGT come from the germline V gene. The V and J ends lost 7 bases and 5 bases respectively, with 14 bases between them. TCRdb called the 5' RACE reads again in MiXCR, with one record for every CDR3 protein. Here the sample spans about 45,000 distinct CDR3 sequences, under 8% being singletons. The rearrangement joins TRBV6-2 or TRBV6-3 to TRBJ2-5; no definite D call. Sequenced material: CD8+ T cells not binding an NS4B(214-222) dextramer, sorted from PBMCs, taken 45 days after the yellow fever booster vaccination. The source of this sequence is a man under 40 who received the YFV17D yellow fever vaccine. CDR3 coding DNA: TGTGCCAGCAATCCACTGATAGGGGAGACCCAGTACTTC. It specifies CASNPLIGETQYF.